This paragraph covers one TCR beta chain sequence. The sample belongs to a study of blood T cell repertoires in COVID-19. Trimming removed 6 bases at V and 3 bases at J, with 17 bases between. CDR3 length: 15 amino acids. Germline V CDR1 and CDR2: MDHEN, SYDVKM. Profiled with immunoSEQ multiplex PCR; TCRdb holds only in-frame clones, not every one. The sample has about 180,000 clones, 88% seen once. The sample was peripheral blood. V usage is TRBV28 and J usage is TRBJ1-2, with D perhaps matching TRBD1 (5 bases). The sequence was collected from a woman in her 30s with acute or convalescent COVID-19. The CDR3: CASRTDGGFDYGYTF. The CDR3 region has the DNA TGTGCCAGCAGGACGGACGGGGGGTTTGACTATGGCTACACCTTC.